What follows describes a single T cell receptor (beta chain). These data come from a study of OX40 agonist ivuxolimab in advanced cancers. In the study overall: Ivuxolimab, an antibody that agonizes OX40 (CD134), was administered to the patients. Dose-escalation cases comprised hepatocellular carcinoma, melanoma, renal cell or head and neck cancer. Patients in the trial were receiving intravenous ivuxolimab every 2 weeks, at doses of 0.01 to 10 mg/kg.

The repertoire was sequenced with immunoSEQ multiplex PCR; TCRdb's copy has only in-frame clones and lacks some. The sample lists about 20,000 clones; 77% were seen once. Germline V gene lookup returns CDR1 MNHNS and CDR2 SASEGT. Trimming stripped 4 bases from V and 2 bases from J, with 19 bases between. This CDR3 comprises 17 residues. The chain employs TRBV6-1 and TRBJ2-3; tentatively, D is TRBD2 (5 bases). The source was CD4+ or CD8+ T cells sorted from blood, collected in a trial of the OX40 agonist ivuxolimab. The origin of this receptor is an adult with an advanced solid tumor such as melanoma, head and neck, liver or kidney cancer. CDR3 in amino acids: CASSVGFWEADTDTQYF. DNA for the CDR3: TGTGCCAGCAGTGTTGGATTTTGGGAAGCGGACACAGATACGCAGTATTTT.